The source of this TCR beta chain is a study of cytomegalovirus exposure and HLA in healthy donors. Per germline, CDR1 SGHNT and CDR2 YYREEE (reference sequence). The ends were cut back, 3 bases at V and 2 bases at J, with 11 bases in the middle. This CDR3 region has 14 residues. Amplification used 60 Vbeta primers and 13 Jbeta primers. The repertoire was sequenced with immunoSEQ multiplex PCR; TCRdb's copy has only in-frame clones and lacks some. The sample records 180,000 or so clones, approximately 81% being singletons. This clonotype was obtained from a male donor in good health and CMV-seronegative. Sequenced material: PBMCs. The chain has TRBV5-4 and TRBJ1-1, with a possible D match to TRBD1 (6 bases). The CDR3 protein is CASSSGHSNTEAFF. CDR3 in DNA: TGTGCCAGCAGCTCGGGACACTCCAACACTGAAGCTTTCTTT.